This entry lists 13 T cell receptor beta chains sequenced from one sample in a study of blood T cell repertoires in COVID-19. Repertoires were generated with immunoSEQ multiplex PCR, while TCRdb's copy carries only in-frame clones and drops some. The sample includes roughly 230,000 clones, 80% to 95% seen only once; the top ten take approximately 0.8%. The material sequenced was peripheral blood. Source of these receptors: a man aged 30 to 45 with COVID-19, enrolled during active disease.

The J gene is TRBJ1-5, the V gene TRBV4-2; TRBD1 agrees at 11 bases. Germline lookup yields CDR1 LGHNA and CDR2 YNFKEQ. Unmatched junction bases numbered 7, after V lost 0 bases and J lost 3 bases. The CDR3 is made up of 18 amino acids. CDR3 in DNA: TGTGCCAGCAGCCAAGACAGGGGGACAGGGGGTAACAATCAGCCCCAGCATTTT. Its protein is CASSQDRGTGGNNQPQHF.

This rearrangement joins TRBV6-5 to TRBJ1-1; a weak D match, TRBD1 (6 bases). The CDR3 extends over 15 amino acids. Trimming shortened V by 7 bases and J by 0 bases, and 15 bases separated the two germline ends. CDR1 MNHEY and CDR2 SVGAGI come from the germline V gene. This chain's CDR3 is CASIQTGLLNTEAFF. DNA for the CDR3: TGTGCCAGCATCCAGACAGGCCTTCTGAACACTGAAGCTTTCTTT.

The rearrangement joins TRBV2 to TRBJ2-1; D perhaps matches TRBD1 (7 bases). The CDR3 runs to 15 residues. Looked up from germline, CDR1 is SNHLY and CDR2 is FYNNEI. The V end lost 3 bases, the J end lost 10 bases, and 19 bases lay between the germline ends. In nucleotides, the CDR3 is TGTGCCAGCAGTGATTGGGCAGGGGGGATAGGGGAGCAGTTCTTC. It is translated as CASSDWAGGIGEQFF.

CDR3 residues: CASSPRRGPEAFF. The CDR3 DNA reads TGTGCCAGCAGCCCAAGAAGGGGTCCTGAAGCTTTCTTT. The chain is built from TRBV9 and TRBJ1-1; a weak D match, TRBD1 (5 bases). From germline, CDR1 is SGDLS and CDR2 YYNGEE. V dropped 4 bases and J dropped 6 bases, with 13 bases sitting between them. There are 13 residues in the CDR3.

This chain uses TRBV18 with TRBJ1-5; D remains ambiguous. The CDR3 contains 14 residues. Per germline, CDR1 KGHSH and CDR2 LQKENI. Trimming took off 5 bases at V and 3 bases at J, with 11 bases between the two ends. CDR3 sequence (DNA): TGTGCCAGCTCAGCCGGACGGGACAATCAGCCCCAGCATTTT. Its translation is CASSAGRDNQPQHF.

The rearrangement uses TRBV5-1 and TRBJ1-3; D perhaps matches TRBD1 (5 bases). Deletions cut 5 bases from V and 6 bases from J, with 15 bases between. This CDR3 region has 14 residues. Germline CDR1 reads SGHRS; CDR2 reads YFSETQ. The CDR3 is CASRDSPWENTIYF. In nucleotides, the CDR3 is TGCGCCAGCAGAGACAGCCCCTGGGAAAACACCATATATTTT. Filled out from reference TRBV5-1 and TRBJ1-3, the complete variable domain reads KAGVTQTPRYLIKTRGQQVTLSCSPISGHRSVSWYQQTPGQGLQFLFEYFSETQRNKGNFPGRFSGRQFSNSRSEMNVSTLELGDSALYLCASRDSPWENTIYFGEGSWLTVV.

Concerning this clone: Other nucleotide sequences in the sample specify the same CDR3. The V and J genes are TRBV7-9 and TRBJ1-1; D is ambiguous. Germline-derived CDR1 and CDR2 are SEHNR and FQNEAQ (reference sequence). V lost 0 bases and J 4 bases, leaving 9 bases between the germline ends. The CDR3 runs 14 residues. CDR3 amino acids: CASSLALGGTEAFF. In DNA, the CDR3 is TGTGCCAGCAGCTTAGCCCTTGGAGGCACTGAAGCTTTCTTT.

The chain employs TRBV19 and TRBJ1-1, with 9 bases fitting TRBD1. The germline V gene has CDR1 LNHDA and CDR2 SQIVND (reference sequence). The CDR3 totals 15 residues. J lost 1 base, V lost 6 bases, and 6 bases had no gene match. CDR3 protein: CASSRTGVKNTEAFF. The CDR3 nucleotides read TGTGCCAGTAGCAGGACAGGGGTCAAGAACACTGAAGCTTTCTTT.

This rearrangement joins TRBV19 to TRBJ1-1; perhaps TRBD1 as D (6 bases). Trimming left V 5 bases short and J 1 base short, with 14 bases between. Germline assignment: CDR1 LNHDA and CDR2 SQIVND (reference sequence). The CDR3 consists of 15 residues. The DNA of the CDR3 is TGTGCCAGTAGTCCTACACAGGGCGCGAACACTGAAGCTTTCTTT. Translating gives CASSPTQGANTEAFF.

This sequence joins TRBV7-6 and TRBJ1-3; 10 nucleotides match TRBD1. Per the germline V gene, CDR1 is SGHVS and CDR2 is FNYEAQ. The CDR3 loop spans 16 amino acids. The ends lost 5 bases at V and 4 bases at J; junction bases unmatched: 8. The CDR3 DNA reads as TGTGCCAGCAGCCCCGGGACAGGGGACCTGGGAAACACCATATATTTT. Its translation is CASSPGTGDLGNTIYF. Full variable domain (remainder filled in from reference TRBV7-6 and TRBJ1-3): GAGVSQSPRYKVTKRGQDVALRCDPISGHVSLYWYRQALGQGPEFLTYFNYEAQQDKSGLPNDRFSAERPEGSISTLTIQRTEQRDSAMYRCASSPGTGDLGNTIYFGEGSWLTVV.

The chain has TRBV25-1 and TRBJ2-5; perhaps TRBD2 as D (5 bases). The CDR3 covers 14 residues. Deletions cut 3 bases from V and 4 bases from J, with 12 bases between. Germline-derived CDR1 and CDR2 are MGHDK and SYGVNS. The chain's CDR3 is CASSDLREAETQYF. The CDR3 DNA reads as TGTGCCAGCAGTGACCTGAGGGAAGCAGAGACCCAGTACTTC.

This chain links TRBV28 with TRBJ2-7; D possibly corresponds to TRBD2 (6 bases). The CDR3 runs to 13 residues. Germline CDR1 reads MDHEN; CDR2 reads SYDVKM. The V gene lost 6 bases and the J gene lost 2 bases, with 11 bases spanning the gap. For the CDR3, the DNA is TGTGCCAGCAGCCGACTAGACCCCTACGAGCAGTACTTC. Translating gives CASSRLDPYEQYF.

The rearrangement links TRBV5-1 to TRBJ2-1; 9 bases align to TRBD1. The V gene end was trimmed by 0 bases and the J gene end by 11 bases; junction bases not matched to a gene: 3. The CDR3 extends over 13 amino acids. CDR1 and CDR2 (germline): SGHRS, YFSETQ. CDR3 sequence reads: CASSLEQGAQQFF. The CDR3 nucleotides read TGCGCCAGCAGCTTGGAACAGGGGGCTCAGCAGTTCTTC.